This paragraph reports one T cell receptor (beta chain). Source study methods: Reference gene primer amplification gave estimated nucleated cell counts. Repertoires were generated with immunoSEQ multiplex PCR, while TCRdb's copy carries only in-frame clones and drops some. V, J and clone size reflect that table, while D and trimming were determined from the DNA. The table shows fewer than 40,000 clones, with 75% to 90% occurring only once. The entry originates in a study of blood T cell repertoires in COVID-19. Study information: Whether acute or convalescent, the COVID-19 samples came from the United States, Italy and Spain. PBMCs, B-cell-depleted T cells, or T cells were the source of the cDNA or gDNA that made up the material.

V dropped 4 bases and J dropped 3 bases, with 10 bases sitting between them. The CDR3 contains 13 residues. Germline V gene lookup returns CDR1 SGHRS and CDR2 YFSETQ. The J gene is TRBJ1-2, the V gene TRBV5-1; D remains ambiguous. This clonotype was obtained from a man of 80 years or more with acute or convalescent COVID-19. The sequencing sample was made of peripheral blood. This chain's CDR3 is CASSPSEHYGYTF. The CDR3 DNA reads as TGCGCCAGCAGCCCAAGTGAGCACTATGGCTACACCTTC.